A selection of T cell receptor beta chains follows, all from one sample in a study of read filtering for tumor transcriptome and immune sequencing. From the reads, TCRdb called clonotypes with MiXCR, one entry per CDR3 protein. The table has 100,000 to 150,000 distinct CDR3 sequences, around 13% seen once. Material: a population of CD138-negative cells sorted from bone marrow. These receptors were collected from a donor aged 40 or over with multiple myeloma. The CDR3 runs from the conserved cysteine through the conserved F or W. A D gene is named only where the DNA matches it firmly. The size of a clone is reported for some rows only, either as once, few or many, or as a class for expanded clones.

TRBV29-1	.	many	TRBJ2-1	CSVEDAREQFF	TGCAGCGTTGAAGACGCGCGTGAGCAGTTCTTC
TRBV19	TRBD1	many	TRBJ1-1	CASSGTPGQPNTEAFF	TGTGCCAGTAGTGGAACTCCGGGACAGCCGAACACTGAAGCTTTCTTT
TRBV20-1	.	few	TRBJ2-5	CSANTWGGTETQYF	TGCAGTGCAAATACCTGGGGGGGCACGGAGACCCAGTACTTC
TRBV7-9	.	many	TRBJ1-4	CASSLDGRTGEKLFF	TGTGCCAGCAGCTTAGATGGTCGCACGGGGGAAAAACTGTTTTTT
TRBV7-9	TRBD1	many	TRBJ2-1	CASSPGQGGMNEQFF	TGTGCCAGCAGCCCAGGACAGGGGGGTATGAATGAGCAGTTCTTC
TRBV6-1	.	many	TRBJ1-5	CAGSGDANQPQHF	TGTGCCGGATCAGGAGACGCCAATCAGCCCCAGCATTTT
TRBV29-1	.	.	TRBJ1-2	CSVDPDRYGYTF	TGCAGCGTTGATCCGGACCGCTATGGCTACACCTTC
TRBV5-4	TRBD1	many	TRBJ2-6	CASRRTGISGANVLTF	TGTGCCAGCAGGCGGACAGGTATCTCTGGGGCCAACGTCCTGACTTTC
TRBV29-1	.	many	TRBJ1-1	CSVVGQALNTEAFF	TGCAGCGTTGTCGGCCAGGCTTTGAACACTGAAGCTTTCTTT
TRBV6-2/TRBV6-3	.	many	TRBJ2-6	CASSYPPGRGFSGANVLTF	TGTGCCAGCAGTTACCCACCGGGACGGGGATTCTCTGGGGCCAACGTCCTGACTTTC
TRBV7-9	.	few	TRBJ1-5	CASSLGDTGQPQHF	TGTGCCAGCAGCTTAGGGGACACGGGTCAGCCCCAGCATTTT
TRBV7-9	.	.	TRBJ1-1	CASSLGLGGGTEAFF	TGTGCCAGCAGCTTAGGTCTTGGGGGTGGCACTGAAGCTTTCTTT
TRBV7-9	TRBD2	many	TRBJ2-7	CASSSPRPGLALSEQYF	TGTGCCAGCAGCTCACCTCGGCCGGGACTAGCTCTTTCCGAGCAGTACTTC
TRBV5-8	.	few	TRBJ2-3	CASSLPRSRATGADTQYF	TGTGCCAGCAGCTTGCCCCGAAGCAGGGCGACCGGGGCAGATACGCAGTATTTT
TRBV12-3/TRBV12-4	.	many	TRBJ2-7	CASSRGRKDEQYF	TGTGCCAGCAGTCGGGGAAGAAAGGACGAGCAGTACTTC
TRBV4-1	.	.	TRBJ1-5	CARSQDTLGGYQPQHF	TGCGCCCGCAGCCAAGATACGCTGGGGGGGTATCAGCCCCAGCATTTT
TRBV3-1	TRBD1	few	TRBJ1-4	CASSHRQGNNEKLFF	TGTGCCAGCAGCCATCGACAGGGGAACAATGAAAAACTGTTTTTT
TRBV9	.	many	TRBJ2-7	CASSVGDRSYEQYF	TGTGCCAGCAGCGTAGGAGACCGCTCCTACGAGCAGTACTTC
TRBV7-2	.	.	TRBJ2-7	CASSSQRGAYEQYF	TGTGCCAGCAGCTCCCAGAGGGGAGCCTACGAGCAGTACTTC
TRBV5-4	.	few	TRBJ2-5	CASSLAWDPGKTQYF	TGTGCCAGCAGCTTGGCCTGGGACCCTGGGAAGACCCAGTACTTC
TRBV19	TRBD2	many	TRBJ2-1	CASSIGRLAGRDNEQFF	TGTGCCAGTAGTATAGGTCGACTAGCGGGAAGGGACAATGAGCAGTTCTTC
TRBV20-1	.	many	TRBJ1-1	CSAAEATTEAFF	TGCAGTGCTGCCGAGGCGACCACTGAAGCTTTCTTT
TRBV27	.	many	TRBJ2-3	CASRPQWVNTDTQYF	TGTGCCAGCAGACCTCAGTGGGTCAACACAGATACGCAGTATTTT
TRBV20-1	.	many	TRBJ2-7	CSARDISAFPYEQYF	TGCAGTGCTAGAGATATTTCGGCATTTCCCTACGAGCAGTACTTC
TRBV15	TRBD1	many	TRBJ2-5	CATSTLQGYQETQYF	TGTGCCACCAGCACCCTACAGGGGTACCAAGAGACCCAGTACTTC
TRBV6-5	TRBD2	many	TRBJ2-1	CASSRPGLAGTYNEQFF	TGTGCCAGCAGTCGACCCGGACTAGCGGGAACCTACAATGAGCAGTTCTTC
TRBV2	.	many	TRBJ1-5	CASSEDSLGAGQPQHF	TGTGCCAGCAGCGAGGACAGTCTAGGGGCTGGTCAGCCCCAGCATTTT
TRBV20-1	.	many	TRBJ1-1	CSARSHTERVGTEAFF	TGCAGTGCTAGAAGTCACACGGAGAGGGTGGGCACTGAAGCTTTCTTT
TRBV7-2	TRBD1	many	TRBJ1-1	CASSLRGQGGTEAFF	TGTGCCAGCAGCTTAAGGGGACAGGGAGGCACTGAAGCTTTCTTT
TRBV18	.	many	TRBJ2-1	CASSPPMNRYNEQFF	TGTGCCAGCTCACCACCGATGAACAGATACAATGAGCAGTTCTTC
TRBV9	TRBD2	many	TRBJ2-1	CASSVEGLAGQSSYNEQFF	TGTGCCAGCAGCGTAGAGGGACTAGCGGGACAGAGCTCCTACAATGAGCAGTTCTTC
TRBV5-6	.	few	TRBJ2-1	CASSLKGQGLDEQFF	TGTGCCAGCAGCTTGAAGGGTCAGGGGCTGGATGAGCAGTTCTTC
TRBV4-1	.	many	TRBJ1-5	CASSPEGGGGGNQPQHF	TGCGCCAGCAGCCCGGAGGGGGGGGGCGGGGGCAATCAGCCCCAGCATTTT
TRBV5-1	.	few	TRBJ2-1	CASSLAWSEQFF	TGCGCCAGCAGCTTGGCGTGGAGTGAGCAGTTCTTC
TRBV2	.	many	TRBJ1-1	CASQGMVTEAFF	TGTGCCAGCCAAGGGATGGTCACTGAAGCTTTCTTT
TRBV19	.	many	TRBJ1-2	CASSPTGIYRGYTF	TGTGCCAGTAGCCCAACAGGAATCTATCGTGGCTACACCTTC
TRBV29-1	.	.	TRBJ1-1	CSVGVGAEAFF	TGCAGCGTTGGGGTAGGGGCTGAAGCTTTCTTT
TRBV7-9	TRBD2	many	TRBJ2-3	CASSRLAGDRYF	TGTGCCAGCAGCCGACTAGCGGGAGATAGGTATTTT
TRBV6-2/TRBV6-3	.	many	TRBJ1-5	CAARGGGQPQHF	TGTGCCGCCCGGGGAGGGGGACAGCCCCAGCATTTT
TRBV5-1	TRBD1	many	TRBJ2-1	CASRGTGVTYNEQFF	TGCGCCAGCAGAGGGACAGGTGTAACCTACAATGAGCAGTTCTTC
TRBV6-6	.	many	TRBJ2-4	CASTLSGAKNIQYF	TGTGCCAGCACTCTGAGTGGGGCCAAAAACATTCAGTACTTC
TRBV6-5	TRBD1	many	TRBJ2-7	CASSYSRGHYEQYF	TGTGCCAGCAGTTACTCGAGGGGGCACTACGAGCAGTACTTC
TRBV3-1	.	many	TRBJ2-7	CATSRIGSYEQYF	TGTGCCACCTCAAGGATTGGCTCCTACGAGCAGTACTTC
TRBV12-3/TRBV12-4	TRBD1	.	TRBJ1-1	CASSIMTGVTEAFF	TGTGCCAGCAGCATAATGACAGGGGTCACTGAAGCTTTCTTT
TRBV9	.	many	TRBJ2-5	CASSVAGQWETQYF	TGTGCCAGCAGCGTGGCAGGACAATGGGAGACCCAGTACTTC
TRBV11-3	.	many	TRBJ2-2	CASSPTTGNGELFF	TGTGCCAGCAGCCCTACTACAGGGAACGGGGAGCTGTTTTTT
TRBV7-9	TRBD2	few	TRBJ2-4	CASSLLLAGAKNIQYF	TGTGCCAGCAGCTTGTTGCTAGCGGGAGCCAAAAACATTCAGTACTTC
TRBV9	TRBD2	many	TRBJ2-1	CASSVGLQSYNEQFF	TGTGCCAGCAGCGTGGGACTACAGTCCTACAATGAGCAGTTCTTC
TRBV20-1	.	many	TRBJ2-4	CSARDLDSPKNIQYF	TGCAGTGCTAGAGATCTAGACAGCCCCAAAAACATTCAGTACTTC
TRBV6-2/TRBV6-3	.	few	TRBJ2-3	CASSYSRNLASTDTQYF	TGTGCCAGCAGTTATTCCCGTAACCTAGCGAGCACAGATACGCAGTATTTT
TRBV27	.	many	TRBJ2-1	CASTPGSYNEQFF	TGTGCCAGCACCCCGGGCTCCTACAATGAGCAGTTCTTC
TRBV6-2/TRBV6-3	.	many	TRBJ2-7	CASTGDGQSYEQYF	TGTGCCAGCACCGGGGACGGACAGTCCTACGAGCAGTACTTC
TRBV6-5	.	many	TRBJ1-1	CAVGEGNTEAFF	TGTGCCGTCGGGGAGGGGAACACTGAAGCTTTCTTT
TRBV5-1	TRBD1	many	TRBJ1-1	CASSKGQGVNTEAFF	TGCGCCAGCAGCAAAGGACAGGGAGTGAACACTGAAGCTTTCTTT
TRBV4-1	TRBD2	.	TRBJ2-3	CASSQETSGGRTQYF	TGCGCCAGCAGCCAAGAAACTAGCGGGGGCCGTACGCAGTATTTT
TRBV5-6	.	few	TRBJ2-3	CASSLVGVGTDTQYF	TGTGCCAGCAGCTTGGTGGGAGTCGGCACAGATACGCAGTATTTT
TRBV6-2/TRBV6-3	TRBD1	many	TRBJ1-2	CASRGWDSYNYGYTF	TGTGCCAGCAGAGGGTGGGACAGCTATAACTATGGCTACACCTTC
TRBV20-1	TRBD2	many	TRBJ2-1	CSADGTSGPLGPDNEQFF	TGCAGTGCAGACGGGACTAGCGGGCCTCTGGGGCCAGACAATGAGCAGTTCTTC